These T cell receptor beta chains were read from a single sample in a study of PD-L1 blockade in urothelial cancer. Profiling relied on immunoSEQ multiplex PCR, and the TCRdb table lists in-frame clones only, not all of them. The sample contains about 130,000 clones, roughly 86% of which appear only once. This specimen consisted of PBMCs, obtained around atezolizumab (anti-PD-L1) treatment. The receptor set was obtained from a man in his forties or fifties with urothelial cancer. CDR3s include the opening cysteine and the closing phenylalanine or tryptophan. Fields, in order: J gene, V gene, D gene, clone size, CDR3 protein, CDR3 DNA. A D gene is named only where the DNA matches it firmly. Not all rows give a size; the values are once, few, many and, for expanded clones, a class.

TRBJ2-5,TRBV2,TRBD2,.,CASSEDYPRERETQYF,TGTGCCAGCAGTGAAGATTATCCGCGGGAGAGAGAGACCCAGTACTTC
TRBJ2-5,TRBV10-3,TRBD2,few,CAISEPGRAPETQYF,TGTGCCATCAGTGAGCCCGGGAGGGCCCCAGAGACCCAGTACTTC
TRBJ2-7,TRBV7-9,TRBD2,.,CASSHHHSGSPGEQYF,TGTGCCAGCAGTCATCACCACAGCGGGAGTCCGGGCGAGCAGTACTTC
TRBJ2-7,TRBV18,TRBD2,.,CASSPPGSGRAYEQYF,TGTGCCAGCTCACCACCGGGTAGCGGGAGGGCCTACGAGCAGTACTTC
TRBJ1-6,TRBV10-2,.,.,CASSGYGTNGSPLHF,TGCGCCAGCAGTGGATATGGGACAAACGGCTCACCCCTCCACTTT
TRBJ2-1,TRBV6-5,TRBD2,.,CASRRGGGSYNEQFF,TGTGCCAGCAGGAGAGGCGGGGGTTCCTACAATGAGCAGTTCTTC
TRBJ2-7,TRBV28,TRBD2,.,CASSPRLAGGGYEQYF,TGTGCCAGCAGCCCAAGACTAGCGGGAGGTGGTTACGAGCAGTACTTC
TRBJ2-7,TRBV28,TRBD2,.,CASSFSGLAGDEQYF,TGTGCCAGCAGTTTCTCAGGACTAGCGGGAGACGAGCAGTACTTC
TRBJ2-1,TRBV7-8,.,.,CASSLARPTTTYNEQFF,TGTGCCAGCAGCTTAGCTCGCCCCACCACTACTTACAATGAGCAGTTCTTC
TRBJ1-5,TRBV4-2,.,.,CASSQDEGIVNAQHF,TGTGCCAGCAGCCAAGATGAGGGAATCGTAAACGCCCAGCATTTT
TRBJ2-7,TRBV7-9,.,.,CASSLSRTSYEQYF,TGTGCCAGCAGCCTCTCCAGGACATCCTACGAGCAGTACTTC
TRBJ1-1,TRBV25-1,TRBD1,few,CASSGQGYTEAFF,TGTGCCAGCAGTGGACAGGGGTACACTGAAGCTTTCTTT
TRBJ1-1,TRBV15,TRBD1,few,CATSREIGGAGSFF,TGTGCCACCAGCAGGGAGATAGGGGGCGCCGGGTCTTTCTTT
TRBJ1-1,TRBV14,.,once,CASREQGTSNTEAFF,TGTGCCAGCAGAGAGCAGGGGACCTCAAACACTGAAGCTTTCTTT
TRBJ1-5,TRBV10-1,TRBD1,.,CASSEVGDSFNQPQHF,TGCGCCAGCAGTGAGGTCGGGGACAGCTTCAATCAACCCCAGCATTTT
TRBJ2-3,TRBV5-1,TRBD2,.,CASSVRGAVQTSTRGDTQYF,TGCGCCAGCAGCGTGCGAGGAGCGGTACAGACTAGCACAAGAGGGGATACGCAGTATTTT
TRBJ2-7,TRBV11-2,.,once,CASSFSSGAPYEQYF,TGTGCCAGCAGCTTTTCTTCAGGGGCCCCCTACGAGCAGTACTTC
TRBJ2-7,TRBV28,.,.,CASSPGGSRTYEQYF,TGTGCCAGCAGTCCCGGAGGCAGCCGTACCTACGAGCAGTACTTC
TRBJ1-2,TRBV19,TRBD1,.,CASSIIGTGHYGYTF,TGTGCCAGTAGTATAATCGGGACAGGGCACTATGGCTACACCTTC
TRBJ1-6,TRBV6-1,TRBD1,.,CASSELGRGNSPLHF,TGTGCCAGCAGTGAGTTAGGCAGGGGGAATTCACCCCTCCACTTT
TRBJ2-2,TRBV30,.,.,CAFLTRYSAGELFF,TGTGCCTTCCTGACTAGATACAGCGCCGGGGAGCTGTTTTTT
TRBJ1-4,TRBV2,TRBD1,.,CASSVNRGPGVLFF,TGTGCCAGCAGTGTAAACAGGGGCCCTGGAGTTCTGTTTTTT
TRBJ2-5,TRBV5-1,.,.,CASSKMREDLETQYF,TGCGCCAGCTCCAAGATGAGGGAGGATTTGGAGACCCAGTACTTC
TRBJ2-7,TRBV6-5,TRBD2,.,CASSYSGLQSSYEQYF,TGTGCCAGCAGTTACTCGGGACTACAAAGCTCCTACGAGCAGTACTTC
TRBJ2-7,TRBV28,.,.,CASTGSYEQYF,TGTGCCAGCACCGGTTCCTACGAGCAGTACTTC
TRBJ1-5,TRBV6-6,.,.,CASRKGGRGSNQPQHF,TGTGCCAGCAGAAAAGGGGGAAGAGGGAGCAATCAGCCCCAGCATTTT
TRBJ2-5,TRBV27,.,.,CASRRQSQETQYF,TGTGCCAGCAGACGACAGAGCCAAGAGACCCAGTACTTC
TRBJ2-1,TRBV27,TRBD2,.,CASSIPGTSGTNEQFF,TGTGCCAGCAGTATCCCCGGGACTAGCGGGACCAATGAGCAGTTCTTC
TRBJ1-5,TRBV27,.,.,CASSLHRDNQPQHF,TGTGCCAGCAGTTTACACAGGGACAATCAGCCCCAGCATTTT
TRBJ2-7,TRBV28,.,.,CASSFTSKYEQYF,TGTGCCAGCAGTTTTACTAGCAAGTACGAGCAGTACTTC
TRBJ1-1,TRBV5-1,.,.,CASSYTAAGEAFF,TGCGCCAGCAGCTACACCGCGGCGGGTGAAGCTTTCTTT
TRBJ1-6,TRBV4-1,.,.,CASSPSEQPSSYNSPLHF,TGCGCCAGCAGCCCCTCGGAACAGCCAAGCTCCTATAATTCACCCCTCCACTTT
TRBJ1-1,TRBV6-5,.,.,CASSRPGAKLPEAFF,TGTGCCAGCAGTCGGCCTGGGGCAAAATTACCTGAAGCTTTCTTT
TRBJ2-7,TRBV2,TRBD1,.,CASSGQGVGEQYF,TGTGCCAGCAGCGGACAGGGGGTAGGGGAGCAGTACTTC
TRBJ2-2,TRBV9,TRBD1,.,CASSVTLRDSGELFF,TGTGCCAGCAGCGTTACTTTACGGGACAGCGGGGAGCTGTTTTTT
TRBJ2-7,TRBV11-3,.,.,CASSLPGEQYF,TGTGCCAGCAGCTTACCGGGCGAGCAGTACTTC
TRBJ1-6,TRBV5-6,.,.,CASSLGQGSLKPLHF,TGTGCCAGCAGCTTGGGCCAGGGGTCCCTTAAACCCCTCCACTTT
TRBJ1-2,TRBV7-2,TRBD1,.,CASSRTGGGTNYGYTF,TGTGCCAGCAGCAGAACAGGGGGCGGGACCAACTATGGCTACACCTTC
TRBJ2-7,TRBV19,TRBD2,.,CASSRAGEFAEQYF,TGTGCCAGTAGTCGGGCGGGGGAATTCGCCGAGCAGTACTTC
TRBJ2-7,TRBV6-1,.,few,CASSESSGGGNYEQYF,TGTGCCAGCAGTGAGTCCTCGGGGGGCGGCAACTACGAGCAGTACTTC